Presented here are 12 T cell receptor beta chains from one specimen sequenced in a study of response to subunit inactivated influenza vaccine (dated by TCRdb to 2017 to 2018). Libraries were prepared through RT-PCR. Sequencing relied on an Illumina HiSeq 2500. Using fastp trimming at Q25 and MiXCR clonotype assembly, TCRdb reanalyzed the public sequencing data and kept in-frame beta chains. Records with the same CDR3 protein are collapsed into one entry carrying the most frequent genes and DNA. The sample includes about 650,000 distinct CDR3 sequences, with approximately 14% observed a single time. Roughly 11% of the sample goes to the ten largest clones. Material: PBMCs from blood, obtained roughly 12 days after vaccination. These receptors all stem from a man in his forties or fifties who received an inactivated influenza vaccine. Donor details come from another sample of the same person, matched by shared clones.

V gene TRBV10-3 combines with J gene TRBJ1-5; no definite D call. The ends were cut back, 5 bases at V and 0 bases at J, with 20 bases in the middle. From germline, CDR1 is ENHRY and CDR2 SYGVKD. This CDR3 has 18 amino acids. As DNA, the CDR3 is TGTGCCATCAGTCCCCATGCCCCTCCACTTAGTAGCAATCAGCCCCAGCATTTT. It translates to CAISPHAPPLSSNQPQHF.

The chain has TRBV2 and TRBJ1-4; TRBD1 aligns across 8 bases. The trim removed 6 bases at V and 8 bases at J, leaving 20 bases unmatched. The length of the CDR3 is 18 residues. In germline, CDR1 is SNHLY, CDR2 FYNNEI. The CDR3 DNA is TGTGCCAGCAGGCCCGTGGGGACTGGACAGGGTATGAAGGAAAAACTGTTTTTT. Encoded protein: CASRPVGTGQGMKEKLFF.

Only a few counts were recorded for this clonotype. The chain joins TRBV28 to TRBJ1-6, with unresolved D. The length of the CDR3 is 16 residues. Trimming took off 6 bases at V and 5 bases at J, with 17 bases between the two ends. Germline loops: CDR1 MDHEN, CDR2 SYDVKM. This chain's CDR3 is CASSSMGLHNNSPLHF. The CDR3 region has the DNA TGTGCCAGCAGCTCCATGGGGTTACACAATAATTCACCCCTCCACTTT. Based on the CDR3 plus reference TRBV28 and TRBJ1-6, the full variable domain is DVKVTQSSRYLVKRTGEKVFLECVQDMDHENMFWYRQDPGLGLRLIYFSYDVKMKEKGDIPEGYSVSREKKERFSLILESASTNQTSMYLCASSSMGLHNNSPLHFGNGTRLTVT.

The J gene is TRBJ1-4, the V gene TRBV25-1; unclear D gene. CDR1 is MGHDK and CDR2 is SYGVNS in the germline V gene. This CDR3 is 13 amino acids long. Trimming took 4 bases from V and 2 from J, leaving 5 bases between them. CDR3 loop: CASSGFTNEKLFF. The CDR3 bases are TGTGCCAGCAGTGGGTTTACTAATGAAAAACTGTTTTTT.

The chain combines TRBV20-1 with TRBJ1-5; possible D gene TRBD1, 6 bases. Between the trimmed V and J ends, which lost 5 bases and 3 bases, there was a span of 17 bases. Germline CDR1 is DFQATT and CDR2 is SNEGSKA (reference sequence). The length of the CDR3 is 15 residues. The CDR3 DNA sequence: TGCAGTGCTTCGGACAGCGGGGGTATCAATCAGCCCCAGCATTTT. Translated, it gives CSASDSGGINQPQHF.

In this sample, this clonotype turned up a few times. V usage is TRBV20-1 and J usage is TRBJ2-1; the D gene is possibly TRBD2 (6 bases). The CDR3 is 12 amino acids. The V end lost 3 bases, the J end lost 9 bases, and 12 bases lay between the germline ends. Germline-derived CDR1 and CDR2 are DFQATT and SNEGSKA (reference sequence). In nucleotides, the CDR3 is TGCAGTGCTAGTGTCCTGCGGGGTGAGCAGTTCTTC. The encoded protein is CSASVLRGEQFF.

This clonotype was seen a few times. The chain couples TRBV7-2 to TRBJ2-4, with D possibly matching TRBD2 (6 bases). Trimming took 5 bases from V and 8 from J, leaving 19 bases between them. This CDR3 has 15 amino acids. Germline CDR1 is SGHTA and CDR2 is FQGNSA. The CDR3 sequence: CASSPWGRSDDIQYF. The DNA for the CDR3 is TGTGCCAGCAGCCCCTGGGGGAGGTCAGACGACATTCAGTACTTC.

This clonotype was counted between two and nine times. This chain links TRBV24-1 with TRBJ1-5; D gene unclear. The CDR3 length is 14 residues. V dropped 1 base and J dropped 4 bases, with 7 bases sitting between them. Germline CDR1 reads KGHDR; CDR2 reads SFDVKD. This CDR3 reads CATSDFRRNQPQHF. CDR3 bases: TGTGCCACCAGTGATTTCAGGCGGAATCAGCCCCAGCATTTT.

In its sample, this clonotype was seen a few times. The DNA of the CDR3 is TGTGCCTGGAGTGTCTGGGAGGGACTGCAGTTCTTC. Translated, it gives CAWSVWEGLQFF. The chain couples TRBV30 to TRBJ2-1; 7 bases match TRBD2. The CDR3 extends over 12 amino acids. Germline trimming cut 0 bases from V and 12 bases from J; bases unmatched to any gene: 5. In germline, CDR1 is GTSNPN, CDR2 SVGIG (reference sequence).

This clonotype occurred many times. CDR3 sequence: CASLLDRGTDTQYF. DNA for the CDR3: TGCGCCAGCTTATTGGACAGGGGAACAGATACGCAGTATTTT. The chain has TRBV5-1 and TRBJ2-3; 9 bases agree with TRBD1. V was clipped by 7 bases and J by 3 bases; unmatched bases: 6. Germline lookup yields CDR1 SGHRS and CDR2 YFSETQ. This CDR3 is built from 14 residues.

This clonotype was recorded at least ten times. The chain couples TRBV20-1 to TRBJ2-7, with no clear D. The CDR3 spans 11 residues. The germline V gene encodes CDR1 DFQATT and CDR2 SNEGSKA (reference sequence). The V and J ends lost 7 bases and 3 bases respectively, with 10 bases between them. The CDR3 DNA reads as TGCAGTGTCGCTTGGGGCTACGAGCAGTACTTC. Protein: CSVAWGYEQYF.

The sample holds many counts of this clonotype. The chain employs TRBV12-3 or TRBV12-4 and TRBJ2-3, with 8 positions matching TRBD2. Trimming cost V 4 bases and J 2 bases; bases outside gene matches: 2. The CDR3 contains 14 residues. DNA for the CDR3: TGTGCCAGCAGTTCCGGACTAGCCACAGATACGCAGTATTTT. Translation gives CASSSGLATDTQYF.